These 29 T cell receptor beta chains came from one sample sequenced in a study of cytomegalovirus exposure and HLA in healthy donors. 13 Jbeta primers and 60 Vbeta primers were used for the PCR. The protocol was immunoSEQ multiplex PCR, while the TCRdb copy is restricted to in-frame clones and leaves out a portion. The profile shows over 150,000 clones, about 80% of them singletons. The sample taken for sequencing was PBMCs. All receptors derive from a man between 40 and 49 years old in good health and CMV-seronegative.

This chain joins TRBV5-1 and TRBJ2-7, with a weak D call TRBD1 (6 bases). The V gene lost 0 bases and the J gene lost 5 bases, with 12 bases spanning the gap. This CDR3 region has 14 residues. The V gene's germline CDR1 is SGHRS and CDR2 YFSETQ. CDR3 DNA: TGCGCCAGCAGCTTGGATGGGACAAACGACGAGCAGTACTTC. The encoded protein is CASSLDGTNDEQYF.

This clone was counted once. The rearrangement uses TRBV2 and TRBJ1-1; possibly TRBD1 for D (6 bases). The V and J ends lost 6 bases and 4 bases respectively, with 15 bases between them. The CDR3 covers 14 residues. CDR1 and CDR2 (germline): SNHLY, FYNNEI. The CDR3 nucleotides are TGTGCCAGCAGGGACAGAGGGGGGGGCACTGAAGCTTTCTTT. Residues: CASRDRGGGTEAFF.

The rearrangement links TRBV10-3 to TRBJ1-4; D is uncertain. CDR1 is ENHRY and CDR2 is SYGVKD in the germline V gene. The germline V and J ends were trimmed by 6 bases and 4 bases, with 12 bases remaining between them. CDR3 length: 14 residues. The DNA for the CDR3 is TGTGCCATCAGGGGAGACACAGATAATGAAAAACTGTTTTTT. This gives the protein CAIRGDTDNEKLFF.

J is TRBJ2-7 and V is TRBV19; TRBD2 agrees at 11 bases. Germline CDR1 is LNHDA and CDR2 is SQIVND (reference sequence). The ends lost 5 bases at V and 7 bases at J; junction bases unmatched: 7. The CDR3 totals 14 residues. In nucleotides, the CDR3 is TGTGCCAGTAGTCCCACTAGCGGGAGAGAAGAGCAGTACTTC. It translates to CASSPTSGREEQYF. The full variable domain, in which reference TRBV19 and TRBJ2-7 provide the parts outside the CDR3, is DGGITQSPKYLFRKEGQNVTLSCEQNLNHDAMYWYRQDPGQGLRLIYYSQIVNDFQKGDIAEGYSVSREKKESFPLTVTSAQKNPTAFYLCASSPTSGREEQYFGPGTRLTVT.

CDR3 loop: CASSYLSSGVTDTQYF. The CDR3 nucleotides are TGTGCCAGCAGTTACCTTTCTAGCGGAGTCACAGATACGCAGTATTTT. The chain combines TRBV6-6 with TRBJ2-3; TRBD2 matches 7 bases. The V and J ends lost 2 bases and 2 bases, in that order; junction bases with no gene match: 7. Germline V gives CDR1 MNHNY, CDR2 SVGAGI (reference sequence). This CDR3 contains 16 residues.

The chain uses TRBV7-2 and TRBJ1-5; a possible D gene is TRBD1 (6 bases). Trimming removed 2 bases at V and 2 bases at J, with 7 bases between. The germline CDR1 and CDR2 sequences are SGHTA and FQGNSA. CDR3 size: 14 residues. The CDR3 DNA follows: TGTGCCAGCAGCTTATCAGGGGGCAATCAGCCCCAGCATTTT. This encodes CASSLSGGNQPQHF.

This chain connects TRBV9 to TRBJ2-4, with TRBD2 matching 8 bases. This CDR3 region has 16 residues. V was pared by 0 bases and J by 1 base, with 3 bases of the junction left unmatched. Per the germline V gene, CDR1 is SGDLS and CDR2 is YYNGEE. The CDR3 loop is CASSVGAGVAKNIQYF. In nucleotides, the CDR3 is TGTGCCAGCAGCGTAGGAGCGGGAGTTGCCAAAAACATTCAGTACTTC.

V usage is TRBV19 and J usage is TRBJ1-6; D is possibly TRBD1 (5 bases). Germline V lookup: CDR1 LNHDA, CDR2 SQIVND (reference sequence). The germline V and J ends were trimmed by 3 bases and 13 bases, with 13 bases remaining between them. The CDR3 is 13 amino acids. Here the CDR3 reads CASSIAGGDPLHF. The CDR3 region has the DNA TGTGCCAGTAGTATTGCGGGAGGGGATCCCCTCCACTTT.

The rearrangement joins TRBV5-4 to TRBJ1-4, with 8 positions matching TRBD1. The CDR3 extends over 16 amino acids. V was clipped by 2 bases and J by 8 bases; unmatched bases: 11. The germline gives CDR1 SGHNT, CDR2 YYREEE (reference sequence). CDR3 in amino acids: CASSFENPGTGEKLFF. CDR3 in DNA: TGTGCCAGCAGCTTCGAAAACCCTGGGACAGGCGAAAAACTGTTTTTT.

The chain carries TRBV25-1 and TRBJ2-5, with 7 positions matching TRBD2. With 4 bases clipped from V and 5 bases from J, the junction kept 10 bases outside the gene matches. From germline, CDR1 is MGHDK and CDR2 SYGVNS. This CDR3 is built from 15 residues. CDR3: CASSVPLAGVETQYF. The CDR3, as DNA: TGTGCCAGCAGTGTTCCCTTGGCGGGAGTGGAGACCCAGTACTTC.

This clone is a singleton in its sample. The V gene is TRBV10-3, the J gene TRBJ2-3; TRBD1 agrees at 7 bases. Germline-derived CDR1 and CDR2 are ENHRY and SYGVKD. There are 14 residues in the CDR3. Trimming cost V 2 bases and J 8 bases; bases outside gene matches: 7. The CDR3 bases are TGTGCCATCAGTGAGGACAGGGTGTTAGGTACGCAGTATTTT. It encodes CAISEDRVLGTQYF.

This clone occurred once. This chain links TRBV4-3 with TRBJ2-7; D is undetermined. The CDR3 is 16 residues long. The V end was cut by 2 bases, the J end by 0 bases, with 14 bases between. Germline-derived CDR1 and CDR2 are LGHNA and YSLEER. The CDR3 coding sequence is TGCGCCAGCAGCCAATCTCCCCTCTCGAGCTCCTACGAGCAGTACTTC. Amino acids: CASSQSPLSSSYEQYF.

The V and J genes are TRBV15 and TRBJ2-7, with 7 bases that match TRBD2. Trimming at V came to 0 bases and at J to 2 bases, leaving 4 bases not matched to a gene. The CDR3 extends over 15 amino acids. Germline CDR1 is LNHNV and CDR2 is YYDKDF (reference sequence). The CDR3 reads CATSRDLGGTYEQYF. The DNA for the CDR3 is TGTGCCACCAGCAGAGATTTGGGGGGGACCTACGAGCAGTACTTC.

This chain's CDR3 is CASSSDRWPYEQYF. CDR3 in DNA: TGTGCCAGCAGCTCCGACAGGTGGCCCTACGAGCAGTACTTC. This sequence joins TRBV7-2 and TRBJ2-7; D possibly corresponds to TRBD1 (6 bases). Germline assignment: CDR1 SGHTA and CDR2 FQGNSA. The V and J ends lost 4 bases and 2 bases respectively, with 12 bases between them. This CDR3 is 14 amino acids long.

This clone was counted once. V is TRBV19 and J is TRBJ2-7; 8 bases map to TRBD2. Trimming took 9 bases from V and 9 from J; bases not matched to a gene: 10. The CDR3 has 12 residues. Germline V CDR1 and CDR2: LNHDA, SQIVND (reference sequence). CDR3 DNA sequence: TGTGCCAGGAAAGGGACTAGGTCTCGGCAGTACTTC. It translates to CARKGTRSRQYF.

In nucleotides, the CDR3 is TGTGCCAGCAGGACAGGGGGCAGCAATCAGCCCCAGCATTTT. As protein: CASRTGGSNQPQHF. J is TRBJ1-5 and V is TRBV28; 10 bases are a match to TRBD1. CDR3 length equals 14 residues. Germline trimming cut 6 bases from V and 1 base from J; bases unmatched to any gene: 0. Germline loops: CDR1 MDHEN, CDR2 SYDVKM.

This clone appeared once. The genes are TRBV5-6 and TRBJ1-4, with 8 bases that match TRBD1. Unmatched junction bases numbered 10, after V lost 2 bases and J lost 7 bases. CDR1 is SGHDT, CDR2 YYEEEE, per germline. The CDR3 covers 16 residues. The CDR3 nucleotides are TGTGCCAGCAGCTTTTATCAGGGGGCGCCGGGTGAAAAACTGTTTTTT. This gives the protein CASSFYQGAPGEKLFF.

J is TRBJ2-7 and V is TRBV6-1; the match to TRBD2 covers 10 bases. This CDR3 contains 13 residues. The junction had 2 bases not matched to a gene; V was cut back by 8 bases and J by 1 base. Looked up from germline, CDR1 is MNHNS and CDR2 is SASEGT. CDR3 bases: TGTGCCAGCCAACTAGCGGGGTCCTACGAGCAGTACTTC. It codes for CASQLAGSYEQYF.

The chain joins TRBV19 to TRBJ2-2; D gene ambiguous. The CDR3 has 10 amino acids. The germline CDR1 and CDR2 sequences are LNHDA and SQIVND (reference sequence). Trimming pared 10 bases from V and 4 bases from J, leaving 4 bases between. CDR3 in DNA: TGTGCCACGGGCACCGGGGAGCTGTTTTTT. This sequence encodes CATGTGELFF.

The rearrangement links TRBV28 to TRBJ2-4; TRBD1 is a possible D gene (5 bases). The V and J ends lost 5 bases and 5 bases respectively, with 10 bases between them. The CDR3 extends over 13 amino acids. Looked up from germline, CDR1 is MDHEN and CDR2 is SYDVKM. CDR3 protein: CASSRGSQNIQYF. CDR3 nucleotides: TGTGCCAGCAGTAGGGGCAGCCAAAACATTCAGTACTTC.

With respect to this clone: One end of the junction varies from germline; a read error may be responsible. V usage is TRBV11-2 and J usage is TRBJ2-1; TRBD2 matches at 8 bases. Germline assignment: CDR1 SGHAT and CDR2 FQNNGV. The CDR3 has 14 amino acids. CDR3 residues: CANSQGLGANEQFF. The CDR3, as DNA: TGTGCCAACAGCCAGGGACTAGGAGCCAATGAGCAGTTCTTC.

The chain uses TRBV18 and TRBJ2-2; 8 nucleotides match TRBD1. The germline gives CDR1 KGHSH, CDR2 LQKENI. The CDR3 spans 15 residues. V was clipped by 4 bases and J by 4 bases; unmatched bases: 5. This CDR3 is CASSQDRGGTGELFF. The CDR3 DNA follows: TGTGCCAGCTCACAAGACAGGGGAGGCACCGGGGAGCTGTTTTTT.

The rearrangement links TRBV5-1 to TRBJ2-1; D is unclear. CDR3 size: 16 residues. Between the trimmed V and J ends, which lost 4 bases and 0 bases, there was a span of 14 bases. Germline assignment: CDR1 SGHRS and CDR2 YFSETQ. The CDR3 spells CASSPTIQSSYNEQFF. Written as DNA, the CDR3 is TGCGCCAGCAGCCCGACCATACAGAGCTCCTACAATGAGCAGTTCTTC.

The genes are TRBV30 and TRBJ2-5, with 9 bases fitting TRBD1. Germline V gene sequence: CDR1 GTSNPN, CDR2 SVGIG (reference sequence). V lost 1 base and J lost 5; bases outside the gene matches: 8. This CDR3 has 15 amino acids. CDR3 DNA: TGTGCCTGGAGTGCGGACAGGGGCCACCGGGAGACCCAGTACTTC. This gives the protein CAWSADRGHRETQYF. The full variable domain, in which reference TRBV30 and TRBJ2-5 provide the parts outside the CDR3, is SQTIHQWPATLVQPVGSPLSLECTVEGTSNPNLYWYRQAAGRGLQLLFYSVGIGQISSEVPQNLSASRPQDRQFILSSKKLLLSDSGFYLCAWSADRGHRETQYFGPGTRLLVL.

V usage is TRBV27 and J usage is TRBJ2-7, with 12 bases aligning to TRBD2. This CDR3 has 16 amino acids. CDR1 and CDR2 (germline): MNHEY, SMNVEV (reference sequence). The trim removed 6 bases at V and 4 bases at J, leaving 10 bases unmatched. CDR3 protein: CASRTLTSGSVYEQYF. CDR3 DNA: TGTGCCAGCAGGACCTTGACTAGCGGGAGTGTGTACGAGCAGTACTTC.

The rearrangement uses TRBV5-1 and TRBJ2-3; 11 nucleotides align to TRBD2. This CDR3 is 16 amino acids long. CDR1 SGHRS and CDR2 YFSETQ come from the germline V gene. The V gene end was trimmed by 4 bases and the J gene end by 6 bases; junction bases not matched to a gene: 10. CDR3 DNA sequence: TGCGCCAGCAGCGTAAATATAGCGGGAGGGCCGGATACGCAGTATTTT. It specifies CASSVNIAGGPDTQYF.

As concerns this clone: Its ends do not fully match the called genes, so a read error is possible. The CDR3 loop is CASSLAGQKNSQYF. The DNA for the CDR3 is TGTGCCAGCAGTTTAGCGGGACAGAAAAACAGTCAGTACTTC. The chain joins TRBV27 to TRBJ2-4; D possibly corresponds to TRBD1 (7 bases). The CDR3 is 14 amino acids. In germline, CDR1 is MNHEY, CDR2 SMNVEV (reference sequence).

The rearrangement uses TRBV5-1 and TRBJ2-1; TRBD2 matches at 8 bases. The CDR3 has 14 residues. CDR1 SGHRS and CDR2 YFSETQ come from the germline V gene. V trimming: 3 bases; J trimming: 10 bases; junction bases outside the gene matches: 9. The CDR3 reads CASSSVAGRAEQFF. CDR3 DNA sequence: TGCGCCAGCAGCTCAGTAGCGGGGCGAGCGGAGCAGTTCTTC.

V and J are TRBV6-6 and TRBJ2-7; 10 nucleotides align to TRBD1. Losses at the gene ends were 6 bases for V and 4 bases for J; bases not matched to a gene: 9. Per the germline V gene, CDR1 is MNHNY and CDR2 is SVGAGI (reference sequence). The CDR3 has 15 amino acids. CDR3 residues: CASREPGQGRYEQYF. CDR3 DNA sequence: TGTGCCAGCAGGGAACCGGGACAGGGGAGGTACGAGCAGTACTTC.